One sample yielded the 27 T cell receptor beta chains listed below, sequenced in a study of OX40 agonist ivuxolimab in advanced cancers. The library was prepared using the immunoSEQ multiplex PCR assay. Entries here come from immuneACCESS through TCRdb and include only in-frame sequences with V and J called. Some clones fail to appear in such tables; in the studies checked, an unresolved V gene covers under half of the shortfall, and the cause of the remainder is unknown. The sample table lists over 55,000 clones, about 86% of them with a count of one. The ten biggest clones cover 2.4% of the sample. The specimen comprised CD4+ or CD8+ T cells sorted from blood, sampled in a trial of the OX40 agonist ivuxolimab. Receptor source: an adult with an advanced solid tumor such as melanoma, head and neck, liver or kidney cancer.

The chain combines TRBV19 with TRBJ1-1, with 9 positions matching TRBD1. The CDR3 covers 15 residues. The germline gives CDR1 LNHDA, CDR2 SQIVND (reference sequence). V trimming: 7 bases; J trimming: 5 bases; junction bases outside the gene matches: 11. The CDR3 is CASTLSGQGGTEAFF. The CDR3 DNA sequence: TGTGCCAGTACCCTATCGGGACAGGGCGGGACTGAAGCTTTCTTT.

The chain is built from TRBV9 and TRBJ2-7; tentatively, D is TRBD2 (6 bases). From germline, CDR1 is SGDLS and CDR2 YYNGEE. Trimming left V 4 bases short and J 2 bases short, with 13 bases between. The length of the CDR3 is 14 residues. As DNA, the CDR3 is TGTGCCAGCAGCCTCGGGACTGAACCCTACGAGCAGTACTTC. It is translated as CASSLGTEPYEQYF.

The chain links TRBV7-9 to TRBJ1-4; TRBD1 matches at 8 bases. V lost 2 bases to trimming and J lost 7 bases; unmatched junction nucleotides: 6. The CDR3 runs 15 residues. Germline V gene lookup returns CDR1 SEHNR and CDR2 FQNEAQ (reference sequence). CDR3 sequence (DNA): TGTGCCAGCAGCTTAACCGGGACAGGAAGTGAAAAACTGTTTTTT. Protein product: CASSLTGTGSEKLFF.

The V and J genes are TRBV6-4 and TRBJ2-7; no reliable D call. V lost 0 bases to trimming and J lost 7 bases, with 7 bases between them. The CDR3 extends over 12 amino acids. CDR1 and CDR2 from the germline V gene are MRHNA and SNTAGT. The chain's CDR3 is CASSDSGGEQYF. CDR3 in DNA: TGTGCCAGCAGTGACTCGGGTGGGGAGCAGTACTTC.

The CDR3 DNA sequence: TGTGCCAGCAGCTTACTACAGGGCGCTGGCTACACCTTC. It yields the protein CASSLLQGAGYTF. V gene TRBV7-8 combines with J gene TRBJ1-2; tentatively, D is TRBD1 (6 bases). The CDR3 is 13 amino acids. The germline V and J ends were trimmed by 2 bases and 7 bases, with 11 bases remaining between them. Germline CDR1 reads SGHVS; CDR2 reads FQNEAQ.

The rearrangement joins TRBV7-2 to TRBJ2-2; unclear D gene. Between the trimmed V and J ends, which lost 4 bases and 6 bases, there was a span of 9 bases. The CDR3 consists of 13 residues. From germline, CDR1 is SGHTA and CDR2 FQGNSA. The CDR3 here is CASSSQEAGELFF. Here the CDR3 DNA reads TGTGCCAGCAGCTCCCAAGAGGCCGGGGAGCTGTTTTTT.

This clone was detected a few times. In DNA, the CDR3 is TGTGCCAGCAGCCGGGACTCTCTCTACAATGAGCAGTTCTTC. Translation: CASSRDSLYNEQFF. The V and J genes are TRBV5-8 and TRBJ2-1, with a possible D match to TRBD2 (6 bases). This CDR3 comprises 14 residues. V lost 4 bases, J lost 3 bases, and 11 bases lay in between. Germline lookup yields CDR1 SGHTS and CDR2 YDEGEE.

V gene TRBV10-3 combines with J gene TRBJ2-1; D remains unclear. Germline loops: CDR1 ENHRY, CDR2 SYGVKD. The CDR3 has 13 amino acids. V lost 6 bases, J lost 3 bases, and 9 bases lay in between. The CDR3 DNA reads TGTGCCATCAGCGAGACTGGCTACAATGAGCAGTTCTTC. Translating it yields CAISETGYNEQFF.

This clone was seen just once. This chain connects TRBV27 to TRBJ2-5; D uncertain. V was cut by 7 bases and J by 2 bases, with 2 bases left in between. Per germline, CDR1 MNHEY and CDR2 SMNVEV (reference sequence). This CDR3 spans 10 amino acids. CDR3 region: CASIQETQYF. CDR3 nucleotides: TGTGCCAGCATACAAGAGACCCAGTACTTC.

The chain employs TRBV5-1 and TRBJ2-2; D is unresolved. V dropped 5 bases and J dropped 1 base, with 6 bases sitting between them. This CDR3 is built from 13 residues. In germline, CDR1 is SGHRS, CDR2 YFSETQ. In nucleotides, the CDR3 is TGCGCCAGCAGTTACCTGAACACCGGGGAGCTGTTTTTT. This gives the protein CASSYLNTGELFF.

This chain uses TRBV5-1 with TRBJ1-1; 9 bases align to TRBD1. The V gene end was trimmed by 6 bases and the J gene end by 0 bases; junction bases not matched to a gene: 9. The germline V gene has CDR1 SGHRS and CDR2 YFSETQ. The length of the CDR3 is 16 residues. This chain's CDR3 is CASTLKQGAVNTEAFF. The CDR3, as DNA: TGCGCCAGCACCCTTAAACAGGGGGCCGTGAACACTGAAGCTTTCTTT.

The chain employs TRBV18 and TRBJ1-2; weak D call: TRBD1 (5 bases). The CDR3 runs to 14 residues. Trimming shortened V by 5 bases and J by 3 bases, and 13 bases separated the two germline ends. CDR1 is KGHSH, CDR2 LQKENI, per germline. The CDR3 nucleotides read TGTGCCAGCTCAGCAAACTCAGGGTACTATGGCTACACCTTC. It codes for CASSANSGYYGYTF.

The V gene is TRBV7-3, the J gene TRBJ1-1; the D is unclear. Germline CDR1 reads SGHTA; CDR2 reads FQGTGA. The CDR3 runs 13 residues. V was cut by 2 bases and J by 3 bases, with 7 bases left in between. CDR3 DNA sequence: TGTGCCAGCAGCTTAGAAAGTGACACTGAAGCTTTCTTT. Residues: CASSLESDTEAFF.

This clone was seen a few times. CDR3 region: CASGAKGPPLNTEAFF. In DNA, the CDR3 is TGTGCCAGCGGGGCTAAGGGTCCTCCCTTGAACACTGAAGCTTTCTTT. This rearrangement joins TRBV2 to TRBJ1-1; maybe TRBD1 (5 bases). The V gene's germline CDR1 is SNHLY and CDR2 FYNNEI. The CDR3 runs 16 residues. With 8 bases removed from V and 0 bases from J, the gap between germline ends came to 19 bases.

This chain links TRBV19 with TRBJ2-7, with a weak D call TRBD2 (6 bases). This CDR3 is built from 14 residues. Germline values: CDR1 LNHDA, CDR2 SQIVND (reference sequence). Trimming took 3 bases from V and 2 from J, leaving 11 bases between them. The CDR3 DNA reads as TGTGCCAGTAGTATTGGGGGGATTACCTACGAGCAGTACTTC. Its protein is CASSIGGITYEQYF. The whole variable domain, filled in from reference TRBV19 and TRBJ2-7, reads DGGITQSPKYLFRKEGQNVTLSCEQNLNHDAMYWYRQDPGQGLRLIYYSQIVNDFQKGDIAEGYSVSREKKESFPLTVTSAQKNPTAFYLCASSIGGITYEQYFGPGTRLTVT.

V gene TRBV11-2 combines with J gene TRBJ1-3; no clear D gene. This CDR3 spans 14 amino acids. The germline V gene encodes CDR1 SGHAT and CDR2 FQNNGV. Trimming shortened V by 0 bases and J by 2 bases, and 5 bases separated the two germline ends. This CDR3 reads CASSLEPAGNTIYF. The CDR3 DNA reads TGTGCCAGCAGCTTAGAGCCAGCTGGAAACACCATATATTTT.

The chain employs TRBV19 and TRBJ2-2, with D maybe TRBD1 (6 bases). V shed 5 bases and J shed 7 bases, with 14 bases lying between them. Germline loops: CDR1 LNHDA, CDR2 SQIVND (reference sequence). There are 14 residues in the CDR3. CDR3 region: CASSYYRDVGELFF. CDR3 sequence (DNA): TGTGCCAGTAGTTACTACAGGGATGTCGGGGAGCTGTTTTTT.

The genes are TRBV18 and TRBJ2-5; D remains unclear. Deletions cut 3 bases from V and 4 bases from J, with 6 bases between. This CDR3 comprises 12 residues. The germline gives CDR1 KGHSH, CDR2 LQKENI. DNA of the CDR3: TGTGCCAGCTCACCCTCGAGAGAGACCCAGTACTTC. Protein: CASSPSRETQYF.

The V gene is TRBV11-2, the J gene TRBJ2-5; D ambiguous. V was pared by 2 bases and J by 5 bases, with 3 bases between. CDR3 length equals 11 residues. Germline V gene lookup returns CDR1 SGHAT and CDR2 FQNNGV. CDR3 in DNA: TGTGCCAGCAGCTTAACGGAGACCCAGTACTTC. Translating it yields CASSLTETQYF.

This chain links TRBV6-6 with TRBJ1-2, with a tentative D call TRBD1 (5 bases). V shed 6 bases and J shed 1 base, with 12 bases lying between them. Germline CDR1 reads MNHNY; CDR2 reads SVGAGI (reference sequence). CDR3 length equals 14 residues. The CDR3 loop reads CASSPSRDNYGYTF. The CDR3, as DNA: TGTGCCAGCAGCCCAAGCAGGGATAACTATGGCTACACCTTC.

The chain uses TRBV7-9 and TRBJ1-5; D is possibly TRBD1 (5 bases). Germline V CDR1 and CDR2: SEHNR, FQNEAQ (reference sequence). The CDR3 length is 13 residues. V lost 3 bases, J lost 7 bases, and 10 bases lay in between. CDR3 residues: CASSFRGGQPQHF. CDR3 coding DNA: TGTGCCAGCAGCTTCCGGGGGGGGCAGCCCCAGCATTTT.

The chain recombines TRBV7-9 with TRBJ2-1, with 7 nucleotides matching TRBD2. The CDR3 sequence is 15 residues long. Trimming removed 3 bases from V and 6 bases from J; junction bases left unmatched: 8. CDR1 is SEHNR and CDR2 is FQNEAQ in the germline V gene (reference sequence). The CDR3 sequence is CASSFSGKAANEQFF. The CDR3 nucleotides are TGTGCCAGCAGCTTCAGCGGGAAGGCGGCCAATGAGCAGTTCTTC.

V is TRBV27 and J is TRBJ2-7; 9 nucleotides line up with TRBD2. With V trimmed by 3 bases and J by 1 base, 4 bases remained unmatched. In germline, CDR1 is MNHEY, CDR2 SMNVEV (reference sequence). The CDR3 is 15 amino acids. CDR3 sequence: CASSLTSGYSYEQYF. The CDR3 coding sequence is TGTGCCAGCAGTTTGACTAGCGGTTATTCCTACGAGCAGTACTTC.

The genes are TRBV10-3 and TRBJ1-1, with 7 positions matching TRBD1. This CDR3 region has 14 residues. The J segment lost 0 bases and the V segment lost 5 bases, leaving 3 bases of the junction unmatched. Germline CDR1 is ENHRY and CDR2 is SYGVKD. CDR3 coding DNA: TGTGCCATCAGTCAGGGGGAGCTGAACACTGAAGCTTTCTTT. Translation gives CAISQGELNTEAFF.

Regarding this clone: This sample also contains other DNA sequences that code for the same CDR3. The chain combines TRBV5-1 with TRBJ2-3; 11 bases map to TRBD2. V lost 3 bases to trimming and J lost 2 bases; unmatched junction nucleotides: 5. From germline, CDR1 is SGHRS and CDR2 YFSETQ. The CDR3 contains 16 residues. CDR3 amino acids: CASSSGTSGSTDTQYF. The CDR3 DNA is TGCGCCAGCAGCTCCGGGACTAGCGGTTCCACAGATACGCAGTATTTT.

Only a few counts were recorded for this clone. The chain uses TRBV28 and TRBJ1-4, with a tentative D call TRBD1 (6 bases). The V gene lost 2 bases and the J gene lost 7 bases, with 17 bases spanning the gap. CDR3 length: 16 residues. CDR1 and CDR2 (germline): MDHEN, SYDVKM. The DNA of the CDR3 is TGTGCCAGCAGTTTACTTCTAGGGGGTCCGAGTGAAAAACTGTTTTTT. This gives the protein CASSLLLGGPSEKLFF.

The rearrangement links TRBV6-1 to TRBJ2-1, with TRBD1 matching 9 bases. The trim removed 5 bases at V and 8 bases at J, leaving 10 bases unmatched. The CDR3 covers 15 residues. CDR1 is MNHNS and CDR2 is SASEGT in the germline V gene. The CDR3 DNA follows: TGTGCCAGCAGTCAACCAAATACAGGGGGCGATGAGCAGTTCTTC. Encoded protein: CASSQPNTGGDEQFF.